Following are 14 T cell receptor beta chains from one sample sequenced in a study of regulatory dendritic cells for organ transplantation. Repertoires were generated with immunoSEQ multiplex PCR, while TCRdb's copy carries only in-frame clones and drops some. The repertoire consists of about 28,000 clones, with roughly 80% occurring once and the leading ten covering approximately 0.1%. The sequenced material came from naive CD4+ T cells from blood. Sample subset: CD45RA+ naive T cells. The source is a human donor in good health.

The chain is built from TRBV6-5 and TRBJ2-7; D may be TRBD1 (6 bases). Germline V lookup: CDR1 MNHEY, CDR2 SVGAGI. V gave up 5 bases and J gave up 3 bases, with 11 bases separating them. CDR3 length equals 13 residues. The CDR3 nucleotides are TGTGCCAGCAGTGATCGAGGGGGCTACGAGCAGTACTTC. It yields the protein CASSDRGGYEQYF.

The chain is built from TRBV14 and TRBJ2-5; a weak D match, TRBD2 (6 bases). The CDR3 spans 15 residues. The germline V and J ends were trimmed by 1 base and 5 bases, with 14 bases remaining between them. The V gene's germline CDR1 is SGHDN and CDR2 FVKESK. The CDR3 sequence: CASSQGDWRGETQYF. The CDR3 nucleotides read TGTGCCAGCAGCCAAGGGGACTGGAGAGGGGAGACCCAGTACTTC.

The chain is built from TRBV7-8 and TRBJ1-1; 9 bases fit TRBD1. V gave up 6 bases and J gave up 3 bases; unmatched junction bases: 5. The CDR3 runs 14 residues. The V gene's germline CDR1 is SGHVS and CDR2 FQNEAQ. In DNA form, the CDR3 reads TGTGCCAGCAGTTTGACAGGGGGGGACACTGAAGCTTTCTTT. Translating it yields CASSLTGGDTEAFF.

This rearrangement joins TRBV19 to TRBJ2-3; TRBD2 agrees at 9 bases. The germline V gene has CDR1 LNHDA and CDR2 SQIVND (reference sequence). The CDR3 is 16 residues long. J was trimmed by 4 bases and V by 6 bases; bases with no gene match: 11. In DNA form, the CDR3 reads TGTGCCAGTAGCTATACTGCGGGGGGGCGAGCAGATACGCAGTATTTT. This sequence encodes CASSYTAGGRADTQYF.

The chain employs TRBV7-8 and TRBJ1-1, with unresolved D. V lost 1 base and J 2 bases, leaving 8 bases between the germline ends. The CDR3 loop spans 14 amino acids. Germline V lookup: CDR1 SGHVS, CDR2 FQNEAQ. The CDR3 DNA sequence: TGTGCCAGCAGCTTAGTCTCGGGAAACACTGAAGCTTTCTTT. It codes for CASSLVSGNTEAFF. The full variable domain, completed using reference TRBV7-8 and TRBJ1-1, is GAGVSQSPRYKVAKRGQDVALRCDPISGHVSLFWYQQALGQGPEFLTYFQNEAQLDKSGLPSDRFFAERPEGSVSTLKIQRTQQEDSAVYLCASSLVSGNTEAFFGQGTRLTVV.

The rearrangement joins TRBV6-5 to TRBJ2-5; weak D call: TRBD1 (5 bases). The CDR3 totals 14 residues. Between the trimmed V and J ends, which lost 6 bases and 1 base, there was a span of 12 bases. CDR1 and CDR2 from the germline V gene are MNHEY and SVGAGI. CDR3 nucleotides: TGTGCCAGCAGGAATACAGGCGGCCAAGAGACCCAGTACTTC. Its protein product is CASRNTGGQETQYF.

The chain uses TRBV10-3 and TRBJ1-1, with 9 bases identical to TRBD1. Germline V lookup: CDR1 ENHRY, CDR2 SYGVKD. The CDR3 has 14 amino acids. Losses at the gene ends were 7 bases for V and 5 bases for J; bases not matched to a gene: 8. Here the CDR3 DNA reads TGTGCCATCAAGGCGGGACAGGGCGAAACTGAAGCTTTCTTT. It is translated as CAIKAGQGETEAFF.

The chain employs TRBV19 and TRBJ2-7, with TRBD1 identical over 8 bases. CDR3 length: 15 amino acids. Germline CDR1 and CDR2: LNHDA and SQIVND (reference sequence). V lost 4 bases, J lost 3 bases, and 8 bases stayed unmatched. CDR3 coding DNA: TGTGCCAGTAGTAGTCCGGGACAGGCGAACTACGAGCAGTACTTC. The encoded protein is CASSSPGQANYEQYF.

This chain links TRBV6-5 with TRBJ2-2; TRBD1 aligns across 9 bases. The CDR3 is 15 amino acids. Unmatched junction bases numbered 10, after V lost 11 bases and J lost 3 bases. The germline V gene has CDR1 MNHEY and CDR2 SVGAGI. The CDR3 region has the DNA TGTGCCGTCTACAGGGGACAGGGATACACCGGGGAGCTGTTTTTT. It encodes CAVYRGQGYTGELFF.

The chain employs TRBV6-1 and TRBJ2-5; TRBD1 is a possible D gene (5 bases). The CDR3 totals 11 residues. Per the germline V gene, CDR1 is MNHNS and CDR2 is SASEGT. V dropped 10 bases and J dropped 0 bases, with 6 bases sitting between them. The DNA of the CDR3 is TGTGCCACAGGGTACCAAGAGACCCAGTACTTC. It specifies CATGYQETQYF.

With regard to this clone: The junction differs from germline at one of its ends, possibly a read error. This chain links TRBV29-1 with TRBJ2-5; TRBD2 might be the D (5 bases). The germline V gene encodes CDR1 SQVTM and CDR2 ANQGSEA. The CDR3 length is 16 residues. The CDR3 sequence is CSVEDEGTLPPNGLDF. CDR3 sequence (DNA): TGCAGCGTTGAAGATGAGGGAACTCTTCCACCTAATGGACTGGACTTC. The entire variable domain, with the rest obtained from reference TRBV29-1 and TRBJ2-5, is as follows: SAVISQKPSRDICQRGTSLTIQCQVDSQVTMMFWYRQQPGQSLTLIATANQGSEATYESGFVIDKFPISRPNLTFSTLTVSNMSPEDSSIYLCSVEDEGTLPPNGLDFGPGTRLLVL.

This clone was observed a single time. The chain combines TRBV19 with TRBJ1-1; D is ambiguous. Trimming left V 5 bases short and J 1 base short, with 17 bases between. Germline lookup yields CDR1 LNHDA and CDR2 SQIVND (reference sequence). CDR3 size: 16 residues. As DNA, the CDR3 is TGTGCCAGTAGTCTAACCAATCGGTTGCGGAACACTGAAGCTTTCTTT. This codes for CASSLTNRLRNTEAFF.

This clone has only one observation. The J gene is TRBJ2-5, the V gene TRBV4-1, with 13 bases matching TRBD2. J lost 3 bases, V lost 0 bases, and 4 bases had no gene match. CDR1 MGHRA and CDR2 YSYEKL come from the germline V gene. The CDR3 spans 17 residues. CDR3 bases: TGCGCCAGCAGCCAAGACGTACTAGCGGGGGGGGAAGAGACCCAGTACTTC. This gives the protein CASSQDVLAGGEETQYF.

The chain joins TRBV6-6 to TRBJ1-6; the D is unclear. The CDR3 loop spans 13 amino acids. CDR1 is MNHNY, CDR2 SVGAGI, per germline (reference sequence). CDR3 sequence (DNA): TGTGTTTCCGCGGGGTGGAAGGATTCACCCCTCCACTTT. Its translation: CVSAGWKDSPLHF.